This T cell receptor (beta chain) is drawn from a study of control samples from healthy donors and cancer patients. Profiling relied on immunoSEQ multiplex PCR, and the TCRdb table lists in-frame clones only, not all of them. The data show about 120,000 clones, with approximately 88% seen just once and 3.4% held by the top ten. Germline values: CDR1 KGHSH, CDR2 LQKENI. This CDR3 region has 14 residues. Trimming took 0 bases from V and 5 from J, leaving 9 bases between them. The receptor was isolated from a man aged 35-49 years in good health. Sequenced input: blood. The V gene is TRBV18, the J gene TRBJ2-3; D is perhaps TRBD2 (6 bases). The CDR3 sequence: CASSPPGLLDTQYF. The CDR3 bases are TGTGCCAGCTCACCACCGGGACTTCTAGATACGCAGTATTTT.